One and the same sample provided the 24 T cell receptor beta chains below, sequenced in a study of shared clonotypes between healthy human individuals. Method: immunoSEQ multiplex PCR; TCRdb's copy keeps in-frame clones and lacks some. The sample yields about 770,000 clones, around 70% seen once. Sequencing was carried out using memory CD4+ T cells sorted from blood. The subset here: CD45RA-negative fraction. These receptors originate from a young woman in good health.

The sample holds a few counts of this clone. V usage is TRBV10-2 and J usage is TRBJ2-3, with 11 bases aligning to TRBD2. The CDR3 totals 16 residues. Germline CDR1 reads WSHSY; CDR2 reads SAAADI. Unmatched junction bases numbered 7, after V lost 5 bases and J lost 3 bases. In DNA, the CDR3 is TGCGCCAGCAGTTCTAGCGGGAGGTACAAAACAGATACGCAGTATTTT. It codes for CASSSSGRYKTDTQYF.

The chain uses TRBV10-1 and TRBJ2-5; D possibly corresponds to TRBD1 (6 bases). The germline V gene has CDR1 WNHNN and CDR2 SYGVQD (reference sequence). The CDR3 consists of 14 residues. The ends were cut back, 6 bases at V and 2 bases at J, with 13 bases in the middle. CDR3 nucleotides: TGCGCCAGCAGACCCCGGGACACACAAGAGACCCAGTACTTC. Its translation: CASRPRDTQETQYF.

The genes are TRBV9 and TRBJ2-7, with D maybe TRBD2 (6 bases). The CDR3 extends over 14 amino acids. The germline V gene has CDR1 SGDLS and CDR2 YYNGEE. V shed 4 bases and J shed 4 bases, with 15 bases lying between them. Here the CDR3 DNA reads TGTGCCAGCAGCTTCCGACTAGTAGGGTACGAGCAGTACTTC. As protein: CASSFRLVGYEQYF.

The rearrangement joins TRBV28 to TRBJ2-4; unclear D gene. The CDR3 is made up of 14 amino acids. V lost 5 bases and J 3 bases, leaving 11 bases between the germline ends. Germline CDR1 reads MDHEN; CDR2 reads SYDVKM. Here the CDR3 DNA reads TGTGCCAGCAGTCATGATTGGGACAAAAACATTCAGTACTTC. Its protein is CASSHDWDKNIQYF.

V gene TRBV18 combines with J gene TRBJ2-7; 10 bases fit TRBD2. Per germline, CDR1 KGHSH and CDR2 LQKENI. V lost 6 bases to trimming and J lost 2 bases; unmatched junction nucleotides: 13. The CDR3 extends over 17 amino acids. The CDR3 DNA reads TGTGCCAGCTCGTCCAACACGGTAGCGGGAGGCGCCTACGAGCAGTACTTC. Residues: CASSSNTVAGGAYEQYF.

The V call is TRBV7-8, the J call TRBJ2-7, with 9 nucleotides matching TRBD2. V shed 5 bases, J shed 3 bases, and the junction held 8 bases outside the gene matches. Germline CDR1 is SGHVS and CDR2 is FQNEAQ. The CDR3 is 15 residues long. The CDR3 sequence is CASSTRTSASYEQYF. The DNA of the CDR3 is TGTGCCAGCAGCACCCGGACTAGCGCCAGCTACGAGCAGTACTTC.

The V and J genes are TRBV11-3 and TRBJ1-1; TRBD1 is a possible D gene (5 bases). Deletions cut 6 bases from V and 0 bases from J, with 11 bases between. This CDR3 spans 14 amino acids. Germline values: CDR1 SGHNT, CDR2 YENEEA. The CDR3, as DNA: TGTGCCAGCAGATGCGACAGACTGAACACTGAAGCTTTCTTT. Translating gives CASRCDRLNTEAFF.

CDR3 sequence (DNA): TGTGCCAGCAGTGGTGCGGGACACCCGGGGTCCTACAATGAGCAGTTCTTC. Its protein product is CASSGAGHPGSYNEQFF. The chain has TRBV11-1 and TRBJ2-1; either TRBD1 or TRBD2 may supply D (6 bases each). This CDR3 has 17 amino acids. Trimming took off 6 bases at V and 1 base at J, with 19 bases between the two ends. Germline V gene lookup returns CDR1 SGHAT and CDR2 FQDESV (reference sequence).

This clone showed up just once. This CDR3 is also generated by other DNA sequences in the sample. The chain is built from TRBV7-9 and TRBJ2-1, with 8 bases that match TRBD2. Germline V CDR1 and CDR2: SEHNR, FQNEAQ (reference sequence). V shed 2 bases and J 7 bases; nucleotides not matched to a gene: 7. This CDR3 comprises 15 residues. CDR3 amino acids: CASSLLAGGGNEQFF. The CDR3 bases are TGTGCCAGCAGCTTACTGGCGGGAGGTGGAAATGAGCAGTTCTTC. Full variable domain (outside the CDR3, taken from reference TRBV7-9 and TRBJ2-1): DTGVSQNPRHKITKRGQNVTFRCDPISEHNRLYWYRQTLGQGPEFLTYFQNEAQLEKSRLLSDRFSAERPKGSFSTLEIQRTEQGDSAMYLCASSLLAGGGNEQFFGPGTRLTVL.

The chain carries TRBV11-2 and TRBJ2-6, with D unclear. The CDR3 is 15 residues long. Germline V gene sequence: CDR1 SGHAT, CDR2 FQNNGV. V lost 5 bases to trimming and J lost 0 bases, with 8 bases between them. The CDR3 sequence: CASSAGNSGANVLTF. The CDR3, as DNA: TGTGCCAGCAGCGCCGGAAACTCTGGGGCCAACGTCCTGACTTTC.

This clone has more than one count but fewer than ten. The V and J genes are TRBV5-1 and TRBJ1-2; 8 bases are a match to TRBD1. With 4 bases clipped from V and 8 bases from J, the junction kept 10 bases outside the gene matches. In germline, CDR1 is SGHRS, CDR2 YFSETQ. The CDR3 is made up of 14 amino acids. The CDR3, as DNA: TGCGCCAGCAGCGCCGGACAGGGCCCGTTCGGCTACACCTTC. Translated: CASSAGQGPFGYTF.

The CDR3 sequence is CASSQSLRGGTDTQYF. The DNA for the CDR3 is TGTGCCAGCAGCCAAAGTTTAAGGGGTGGCACAGATACGCAGTATTTT. The chain joins TRBV11-3 to TRBJ2-3; D perhaps matches TRBD1 (5 bases). The V and J ends lost 5 bases and 1 base respectively, with 16 bases between them. Germline V CDR1 and CDR2: SGHNT, YENEEA. The CDR3 loop spans 16 amino acids.

This clone showed up just once. The chain couples TRBV5-1 to TRBJ2-1; tentative D call: TRBD1 (6 bases). Germline CDR1 and CDR2: SGHRS and YFSETQ. V was cut by 0 bases and J by 4 bases, with 8 bases left in between. The CDR3 is made up of 14 amino acids. The CDR3 region has the DNA TGCGCCAGCAGCTTGGGGACAGCTTACAATGAGCAGTTCTTC. Its translation: CASSLGTAYNEQFF. The full variable domain, completed using reference TRBV5-1 and TRBJ2-1, is KAGVTQTPRYLIKTRGQQVTLSCSPISGHRSVSWYQQTPGQGLQFLFEYFSETQRNKGNFPGRFSGRQFSNSRSEMNVSTLELGDSALYLCASSLGTAYNEQFFGPGTRLTVL.

As to this clone: Other DNA variants within this sample encode the same CDR3. The J gene is TRBJ1-5, the V gene TRBV28; 9 bases align to TRBD1. Germline values: CDR1 MDHEN, CDR2 SYDVKM. The V and J ends lost 2 bases and 4 bases, in that order; junction bases with no gene match: 3. The CDR3 length is 15 residues. The CDR3, as DNA: TGTGCCAGCAGTTTACGGGGACAGGGTAATCAGCCCCAGCATTTT. Translating it yields CASSLRGQGNQPQHF. The whole variable domain, filled in from reference TRBV28 and TRBJ1-5, reads DVKVTQSSRYLVKRTGEKVFLECVQDMDHENMFWYRQDPGLGLRLIYFSYDVKMKEKGDIPEGYSVSREKKERFSLILESASTNQTSMYLCASSLRGQGNQPQHFGDGTRLSIL.

J is TRBJ2-5 and V is TRBV10-1; no firm D call. The V gene lost 3 bases and the J gene lost 7 bases, with 9 bases spanning the gap. The germline V gene encodes CDR1 WNHNN and CDR2 SYGVQD (reference sequence). The CDR3 sequence is 12 residues long. CDR3 nucleotides: TGCGCCAGCAGTGATTTACGAGGGACCCAGTACTTC. Translated, it gives CASSDLRGTQYF.

This clone was counted once. This specimen includes other DNA sequences encoding the same CDR3. The chain combines TRBV28 with TRBJ2-7, with a tentative D call TRBD1 (5 bases). Germline V gives CDR1 MDHEN, CDR2 SYDVKM. V dropped 6 bases and J dropped 3 bases, with 9 bases sitting between them. The CDR3 contains 12 residues. CDR3 region: CASSRQHYEQYF. Here the CDR3 DNA reads TGTGCCAGCAGCCGACAGCACTACGAGCAGTACTTC. The variable domain in full, completed from reference TRBV28 and TRBJ2-7, reads DVKVTQSSRYLVKRTGEKVFLECVQDMDHENMFWYRQDPGLGLRLIYFSYDVKMKEKGDIPEGYSVSREKKERFSLILESASTNQTSMYLCASSRQHYEQYFGPGTRLTVT.

V and J are TRBV9 and TRBJ2-3; TRBD2 matches 10 bases. In germline, CDR1 is SGDLS, CDR2 YYNGEE. CDR3 length equals 15 residues. Trimming cost V 2 bases and J 3 bases; bases outside gene matches: 3. CDR3 loop: CASSVEAGGTDTQYF. The CDR3 DNA reads as TGTGCCAGCAGCGTTGAAGCGGGAGGGACAGATACGCAGTATTTT.

The chain combines TRBV28 with TRBJ1-4, with 8 bases identical to TRBD1. The J segment lost 7 bases and the V segment lost 6 bases, leaving 10 bases of the junction unmatched. CDR1 is MDHEN, CDR2 SYDVKM, per germline. The CDR3 extends over 15 amino acids. The CDR3 sequence is CASSAETGEIEKLFF. CDR3 DNA: TGTGCCAGCAGCGCTGAGACAGGGGAGATTGAAAAACTGTTTTTT.

The chain links TRBV7-2 to TRBJ1-1; 8 bases are shared with TRBD1. Germline CDR1 reads SGHTA; CDR2 reads FQGNSA. The CDR3 is 17 amino acids. Trimming cost V 5 bases and J 3 bases; bases outside gene matches: 14. The CDR3 spells CASSDPTGQGADTEAFF. The CDR3 region has the DNA TGTGCCAGCAGCGACCCCACCGGGCAGGGGGCTGACACTGAAGCTTTCTTT.

The rearrangement links TRBV5-1 to TRBJ1-3, with 9 bases lining up with TRBD1. J was trimmed by 4 bases and V by 0 bases; bases with no gene match: 8. The germline V gene encodes CDR1 SGHRS and CDR2 YFSETQ. The CDR3 has 17 amino acids. CDR3 in amino acids: CASSLATGTGSGNTIYF. DNA for the CDR3: TGCGCCAGCAGCTTGGCCACCGGGACAGGGTCAGGAAACACCATATATTTT.

This clone has only one observation. V gene TRBV2 combines with J gene TRBJ1-5, with D tentatively TRBD1 (6 bases). CDR3 length: 14 residues. V was trimmed by 4 bases and J by 7 bases, leaving 14 bases between them. Germline lookup yields CDR1 SNHLY and CDR2 FYNNEI. The CDR3 DNA sequence: TGTGCCAGCAGTGCCACAGGGATGGGCCAGCCCCAGCATTTT. As protein: CASSATGMGQPQHF.

The chain couples TRBV7-6 to TRBJ2-1; TRBD1 matches at 7 bases. Germline CDR1 is SGHVS and CDR2 is FNYEAQ. V lost 3 bases and J lost 4; bases outside the gene matches: 6. This CDR3 has 15 amino acids. The CDR3 DNA reads as TGTGCCAGCAGCTTCGACAGGGACCTATACAATGAGCAGTTCTTC. This sequence encodes CASSFDRDLYNEQFF.

This sequence joins TRBV9 and TRBJ2-1; 7 bases are shared with TRBD2. This CDR3 comprises 14 residues. The junction had 2 bases not matched to a gene; V was cut back by 0 bases and J by 5 bases. Germline V gives CDR1 SGDLS, CDR2 YYNGEE. The CDR3 spells CASSVGLANNEQFF. The DNA for the CDR3 is TGTGCCAGCAGCGTAGGACTAGCCAACAATGAGCAGTTCTTC.

V usage is TRBV5-1 and J usage is TRBJ2-2; 11 nucleotides align to TRBD1. The CDR3 spans 16 residues. Germline V CDR1 and CDR2: SGHRS, YFSETQ. V gave up 2 bases and J gave up 4 bases; unmatched junction bases: 4. CDR3 in DNA: TGCGCCAGCAGCTTCGGACAGGGGGCTAGCACCGGGGAGCTGTTTTTT. Protein: CASSFGQGASTGELFF.